One and the same sample provided the 7 T cell receptor beta chains below, sequenced in a study of blood T cell repertoires in COVID-19. TCRdb keeps only in-frame clones here, not all; method: immunoSEQ multiplex PCR. Among approximately 70,000 clones listed, 79% were seen once. What was sequenced was peripheral blood. These receptors were collected from a woman aged 80 or older with active or convalescent COVID-19.

The DNA of the CDR3 is TGTGCCAGCAGCTTAGTAGTAGTGGGCCCGCAGTATTTT. Residues: CASSLVVVGPQYF. The gene calls are TRBV7-2 and TRBJ2-3; no clear D gene. This CDR3 has 13 residues. Germline values: CDR1 SGHTA, CDR2 FQGNSA. Between the trimmed V and J ends, which lost 1 base and 10 bases, there was a span of 12 bases.

J is TRBJ1-4 and V is TRBV28; possibly TRBD1 for D (6 bases). Trimming stripped 6 bases from V and 9 bases from J, with 20 bases between. This CDR3 contains 15 residues. Germline V gene lookup returns CDR1 MDHEN and CDR2 SYDVKM. CDR3 sequence (DNA): TGTGCCAGCAGCCTAGGGGGGGTCGGGGGAAAAAAACTGTTTTTT. Translated: CASSLGGVGGKKLFF.

This clone came up a few times. The J gene is TRBJ1-5, the V gene TRBV6-1; tentative D call: TRBD1 (5 bases). Trimming stripped 2 bases from V and 3 bases from J, with 11 bases between. Per the germline V gene, CDR1 is MNHNS and CDR2 is SASEGT. This CDR3 has 15 residues. The CDR3 loop reads CASSEWGVPNQPQHF. CDR3 sequence (DNA): TGTGCCAGCAGTGAATGGGGGGTCCCCAATCAGCCCCAGCATTTT.

This rearrangement joins TRBV5-4 to TRBJ2-3, with a weak D call TRBD2 (7 bases). The CDR3 totals 15 residues. Germline CDR1 reads SGHNT; CDR2 reads YYREEE (reference sequence). Trimming took off 1 base at V and 5 bases at J, with 14 bases between the two ends. CDR3 protein: CASSLRGARGDTQYF. The CDR3 nucleotides are TGTGCCAGCAGCTTGCGGGGGGCTCGAGGAGATACGCAGTATTTT.

The J gene is TRBJ2-1, the V gene TRBV18, with 8 bases that match TRBD2. This CDR3 is 16 amino acids long. J lost 6 bases, V lost 0 bases, and 7 bases had no gene match. Germline V gene data show CDR1 as KGHSH and CDR2 as LQKENI. The CDR3 sequence is CASSPPLLAEGNEQFF. The CDR3 bases are TGTGCCAGCTCACCACCGTTACTAGCGGAGGGCAATGAGCAGTTCTTC.

V and J are TRBV6-2 or TRBV6-3 and TRBJ2-7; TRBD2 matches at 10 bases. The CDR3 is 14 amino acids. CDR1 and CDR2 from the germline V gene are MNHEY and SVGEGT. Trimming took 5 bases from V and 2 from J; bases not matched to a gene: 3. CDR3 sequence reads: CASSRSGGTYEQYF. DNA of the CDR3: TGTGCCAGCAGTCGTAGCGGGGGGACCTACGAGCAGTACTTC.

This chain links TRBV19 with TRBJ1-6; the D gene is possibly TRBD1 (5 bases). Germline-derived CDR1 and CDR2 are LNHDA and SQIVND (reference sequence). V was trimmed by 5 bases and J by 5 bases, leaving 10 bases between them. CDR3 length: 14 residues. The chain's CDR3 is CASSGQGHNSPLHF. The CDR3 DNA is TGTGCCAGTAGTGGGCAGGGCCATAATTCACCCCTCCACTTT. Complete variable domain (other parts from reference TRBV19 and TRBJ1-6): DGGITQSPKYLFRKEGQNVTLSCEQNLNHDAMYWYRQDPGQGLRLIYYSQIVNDFQKGDIAEGYSVSREKKESFPLTVTSAQKNPTAFYLCASSGQGHNSPLHFGNGTRLTVT.